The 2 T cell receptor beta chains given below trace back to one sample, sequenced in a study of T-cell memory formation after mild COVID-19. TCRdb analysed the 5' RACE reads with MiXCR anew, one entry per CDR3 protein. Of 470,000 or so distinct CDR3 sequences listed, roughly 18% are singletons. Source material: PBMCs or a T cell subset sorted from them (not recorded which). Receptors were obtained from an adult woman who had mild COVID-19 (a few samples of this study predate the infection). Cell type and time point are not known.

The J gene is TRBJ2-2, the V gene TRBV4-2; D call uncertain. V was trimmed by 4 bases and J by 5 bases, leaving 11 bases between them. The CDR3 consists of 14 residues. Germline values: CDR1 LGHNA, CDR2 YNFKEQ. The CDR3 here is CASSPLEGTGELFF. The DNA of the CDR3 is TGTGCCAGCAGCCCTCTAGAAGGGACCGGGGAGCTGTTTTTT.

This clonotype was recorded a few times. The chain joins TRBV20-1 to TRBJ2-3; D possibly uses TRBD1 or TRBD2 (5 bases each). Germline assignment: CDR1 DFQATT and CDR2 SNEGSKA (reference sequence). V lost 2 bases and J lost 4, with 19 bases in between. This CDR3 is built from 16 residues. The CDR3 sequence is CSARTPLRGMADTQYF. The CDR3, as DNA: TGCAGTGCTAGAACCCCCCTGAGGGGTATGGCAGATACGCAGTATTTT.